This T cell receptor beta chain derives from a study of T cells in Graves' hyperthyroidism and ophthalmopathy. The TCR beta CDR3 regions underwent amplification using RNA transcripts as the source. A set of HTBI primers served as the primers for a first-round RT-PCR of the TCR CDR3. One entry per CDR3 protein, called by TCRdb with MiXCR from the multiplex PCR reads. The table records a few hundred thousand distinct CDR3 sequences, about a fifth of them present only once. Looked up from germline, CDR1 is SGHDT and CDR2 is YYEEEE. The CDR3 is made up of 13 amino acids. Trimming removed 4 bases from V and 7 bases from J, with 14 bases in between. This clonotype was observed a handful of times.

Sequenced input: blood. The sequence derives from a man aged 18 to 30 with Graves' ophthalmopathy. The chain uses TRBV5-6 and TRBJ1-2, with D possibly matching TRBD1 (5 bases). In DNA form, the CDR3 reads TGTGCCAGCAGCACCGGGACGGACGTTGGCTACACCTTC. This codes for CASSTGTDVGYTF.